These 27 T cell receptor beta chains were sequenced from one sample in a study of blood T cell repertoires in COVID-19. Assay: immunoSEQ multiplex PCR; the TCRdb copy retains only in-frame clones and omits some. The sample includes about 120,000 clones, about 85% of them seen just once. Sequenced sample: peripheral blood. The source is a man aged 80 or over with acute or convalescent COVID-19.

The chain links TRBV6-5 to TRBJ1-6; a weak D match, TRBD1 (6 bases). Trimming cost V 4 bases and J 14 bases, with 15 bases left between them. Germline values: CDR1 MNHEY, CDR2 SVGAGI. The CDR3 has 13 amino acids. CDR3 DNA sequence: TGTGCCAGCAGTTCGAGGACAGAGGGTGCCCTCCACTTT. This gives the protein CASSSRTEGALHF.

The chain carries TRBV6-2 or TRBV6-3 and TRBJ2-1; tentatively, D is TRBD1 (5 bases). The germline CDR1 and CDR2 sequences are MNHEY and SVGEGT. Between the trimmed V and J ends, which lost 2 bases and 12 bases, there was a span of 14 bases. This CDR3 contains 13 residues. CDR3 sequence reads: CASSYTARVGQFF. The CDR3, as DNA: TGTGCCAGCAGTTACACCGCCAGGGTAGGGCAGTTCTTC.

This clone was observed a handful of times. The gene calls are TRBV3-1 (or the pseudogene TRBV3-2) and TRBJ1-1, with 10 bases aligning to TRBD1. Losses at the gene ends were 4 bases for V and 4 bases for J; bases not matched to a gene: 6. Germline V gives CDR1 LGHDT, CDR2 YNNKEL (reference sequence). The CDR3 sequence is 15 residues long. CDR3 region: CASSRAGTGVTEAFF. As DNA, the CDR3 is TGTGCCAGCAGCCGCGCCGGGACAGGGGTCACTGAAGCTTTCTTT.

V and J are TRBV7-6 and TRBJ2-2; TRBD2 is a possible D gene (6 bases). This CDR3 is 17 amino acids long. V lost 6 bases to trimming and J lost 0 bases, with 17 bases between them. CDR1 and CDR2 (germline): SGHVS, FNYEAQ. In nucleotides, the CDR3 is TGTGCCAGCAGTTTACCTTCGCGGGGCCCGAACACCGGGGAGCTGTTTTTT. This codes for CASSLPSRGPNTGELFF. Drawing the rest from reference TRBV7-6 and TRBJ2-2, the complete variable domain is GAGVSQSPRYKVTKRGQDVALRCDPISGHVSLYWYRQALGQGPEFLTYFNYEAQQDKSGLPNDRFSAERPEGSISTLTIQRTEQRDSAMYRCASSLPSRGPNTGELFFGEGSRLTVL.

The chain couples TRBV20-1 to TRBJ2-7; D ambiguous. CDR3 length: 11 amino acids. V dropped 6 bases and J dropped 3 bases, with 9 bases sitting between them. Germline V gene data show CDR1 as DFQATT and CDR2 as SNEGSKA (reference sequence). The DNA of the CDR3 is TGCAGTGCCGAGCCTCTCTACGAGCAGTACTTC. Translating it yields CSAEPLYEQYF.

The CDR3 nucleotides are TGTGCCAGCAGCTTTGGACAGGGGGATCGGAGCAATCAGCCCCAGCATTTT. The encoded protein is CASSFGQGDRSNQPQHF. This chain uses TRBV7-9 with TRBJ1-5; 10 bases line up with TRBD1. The germline V gene encodes CDR1 SEHNR and CDR2 FQNEAQ (reference sequence). With 3 bases clipped from V and 1 base from J, the junction kept 6 bases outside the gene matches. This CDR3 region has 17 residues. The variable domain in full, completed from reference TRBV7-9 and TRBJ1-5, reads DTGVSQNPRHKITKRGQNVTFRCDPISEHNRLYWYRQTLGQGPEFLTYFQNEAQLEKSRLLSDRFSAERPKGSFSTLEIQRTEQGDSAMYLCASSFGQGDRSNQPQHFGDGTRLSIL.

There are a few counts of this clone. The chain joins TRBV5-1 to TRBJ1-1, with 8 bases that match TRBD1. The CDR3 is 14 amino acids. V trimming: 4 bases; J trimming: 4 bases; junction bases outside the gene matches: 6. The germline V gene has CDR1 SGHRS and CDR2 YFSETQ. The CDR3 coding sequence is TGCGCCAGCAGCCCGGACAGGGTGGTCACTGAAGCTTTCTTT. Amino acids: CASSPDRVVTEAFF. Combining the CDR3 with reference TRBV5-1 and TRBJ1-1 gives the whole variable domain KAGVTQTPRYLIKTRGQQVTLSCSPISGHRSVSWYQQTPGQGLQFLFEYFSETQRNKGNFPGRFSGRQFSNSRSEMNVSTLELGDSALYLCASSPDRVVTEAFFGQGTRLTVV.

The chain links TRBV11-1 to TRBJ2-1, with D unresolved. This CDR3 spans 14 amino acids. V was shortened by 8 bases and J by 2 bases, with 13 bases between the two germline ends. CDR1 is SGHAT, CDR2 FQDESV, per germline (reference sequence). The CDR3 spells CASRQGLTYNEQFF. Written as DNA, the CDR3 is TGTGCCAGCCGACAAGGCCTCACCTACAATGAGCAGTTCTTC.

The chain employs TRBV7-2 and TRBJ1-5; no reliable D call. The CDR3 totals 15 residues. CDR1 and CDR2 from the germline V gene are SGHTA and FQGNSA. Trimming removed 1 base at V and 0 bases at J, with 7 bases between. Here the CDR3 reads CASSLDGDSNQPQHF. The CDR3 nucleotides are TGTGCCAGCAGCTTAGACGGGGATAGCAATCAGCCCCAGCATTTT. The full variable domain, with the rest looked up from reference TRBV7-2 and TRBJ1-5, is GAGVSQSPSNKVTEKGKDVELRCDPISGHTALYWYRQSLGQGLEFLIYFQGNSAPDKSGLPSDRFSAERTGGSVSTLTIQRTQQEDSAVYLCASSLDGDSNQPQHFGDGTRLSIL.

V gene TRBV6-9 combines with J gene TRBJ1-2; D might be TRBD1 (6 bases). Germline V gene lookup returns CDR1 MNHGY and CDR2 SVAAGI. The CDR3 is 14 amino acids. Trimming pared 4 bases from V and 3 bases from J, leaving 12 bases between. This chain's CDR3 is CASSSTDSHYGYTF. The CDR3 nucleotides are TGTGCCAGCAGTTCAACGGACAGCCACTATGGCTACACCTTC.

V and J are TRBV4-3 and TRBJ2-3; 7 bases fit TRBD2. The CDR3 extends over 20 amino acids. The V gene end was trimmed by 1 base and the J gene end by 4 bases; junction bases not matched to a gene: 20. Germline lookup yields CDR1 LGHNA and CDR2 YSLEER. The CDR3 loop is CASSQGSAASGGKGPDTQYF. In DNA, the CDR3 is TGCGCCAGCAGCCAAGGGTCTGCGGCTAGCGGTGGAAAAGGCCCAGATACGCAGTATTTT.

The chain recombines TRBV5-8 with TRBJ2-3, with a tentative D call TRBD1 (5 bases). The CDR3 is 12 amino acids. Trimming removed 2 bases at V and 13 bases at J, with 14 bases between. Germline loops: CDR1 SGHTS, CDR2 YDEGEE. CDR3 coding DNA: TGTGCCAGCAGCTTTATGACGGTAGGGGAGTATTTT. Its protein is CASSFMTVGEYF. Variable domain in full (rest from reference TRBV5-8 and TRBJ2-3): EAGVTQSPTHLIKTRGQQATLRCSPISGHTSVYWYQQALGLGLQFLLWYDEGEERNRGNFPPRFSGRQFPNYSSELNVNALELEDSALYLCASSFMTVGEYFGPGTRLTVL.

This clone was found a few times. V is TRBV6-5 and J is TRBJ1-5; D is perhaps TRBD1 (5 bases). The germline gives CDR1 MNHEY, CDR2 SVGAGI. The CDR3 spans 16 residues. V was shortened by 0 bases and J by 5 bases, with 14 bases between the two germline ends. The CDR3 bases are TGTGCCAGCAGTTACTCCCTACCAAGGGGTGATCAGCCCCAGCATTTT. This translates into CASSYSLPRGDQPQHF.

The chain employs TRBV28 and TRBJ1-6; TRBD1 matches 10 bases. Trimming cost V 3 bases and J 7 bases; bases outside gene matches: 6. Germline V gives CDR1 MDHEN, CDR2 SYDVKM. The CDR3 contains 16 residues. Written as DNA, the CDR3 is TGTGCCAGCAGTTTTGCCGACAGGGGGCCCAATTCACCCCTCCACTTT. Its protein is CASSFADRGPNSPLHF.

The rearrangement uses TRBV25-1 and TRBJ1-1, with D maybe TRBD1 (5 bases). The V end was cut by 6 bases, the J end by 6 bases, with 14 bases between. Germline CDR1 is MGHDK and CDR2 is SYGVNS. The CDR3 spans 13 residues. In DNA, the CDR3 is TGTGCCAGCAGAGGTCAAGGGGCGGCTGAAGCTTTCTTT. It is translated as CASRGQGAAEAFF.

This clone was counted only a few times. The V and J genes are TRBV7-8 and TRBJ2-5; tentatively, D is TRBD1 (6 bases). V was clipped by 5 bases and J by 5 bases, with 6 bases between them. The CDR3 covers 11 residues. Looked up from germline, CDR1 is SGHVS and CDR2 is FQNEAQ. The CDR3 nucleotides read TGTGCCAGCAGCCAGGGGGAGACCCAGTACTTC. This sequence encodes CASSQGETQYF.

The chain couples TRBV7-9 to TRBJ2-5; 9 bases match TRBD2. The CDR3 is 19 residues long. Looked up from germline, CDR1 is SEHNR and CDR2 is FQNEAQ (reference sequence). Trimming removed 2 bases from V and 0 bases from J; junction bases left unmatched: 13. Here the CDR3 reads CASSLTAGGSSTYQETQYF. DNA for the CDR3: TGTGCCAGCAGCTTAACAGCGGGGGGAAGCTCCACTTACCAAGAGACCCAGTACTTC. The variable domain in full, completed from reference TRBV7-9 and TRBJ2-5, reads DTGVSQNPRHKITKRGQNVTFRCDPISEHNRLYWYRQTLGQGPEFLTYFQNEAQLEKSRLLSDRFSAERPKGSFSTLEIQRTEQGDSAMYLCASSLTAGGSSTYQETQYFGPGTRLLVL.

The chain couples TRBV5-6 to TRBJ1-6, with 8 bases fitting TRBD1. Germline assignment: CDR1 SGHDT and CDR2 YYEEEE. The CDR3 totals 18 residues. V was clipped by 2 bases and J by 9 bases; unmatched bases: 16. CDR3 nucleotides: TGTGCCAGCAGCTTAGGTGGGGTCTCCGGGACAGGCCTTTCACCCCTCCACTTT. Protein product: CASSLGGVSGTGLSPLHF.

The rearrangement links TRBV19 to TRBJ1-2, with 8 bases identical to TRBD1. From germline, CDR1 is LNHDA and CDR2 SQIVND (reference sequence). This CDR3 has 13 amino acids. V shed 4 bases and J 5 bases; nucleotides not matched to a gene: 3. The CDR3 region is CASSTRDRYGYTF. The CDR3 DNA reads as TGTGCCAGTAGTACCCGGGACAGGTATGGCTACACCTTC.

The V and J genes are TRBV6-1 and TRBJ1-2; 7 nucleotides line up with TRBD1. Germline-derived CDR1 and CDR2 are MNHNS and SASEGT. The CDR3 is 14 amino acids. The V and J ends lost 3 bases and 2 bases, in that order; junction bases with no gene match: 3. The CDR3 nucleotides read TGTGCCAGCAGTGAGCCGGGACAGAACTATGGCTACACCTTC. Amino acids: CASSEPGQNYGYTF.

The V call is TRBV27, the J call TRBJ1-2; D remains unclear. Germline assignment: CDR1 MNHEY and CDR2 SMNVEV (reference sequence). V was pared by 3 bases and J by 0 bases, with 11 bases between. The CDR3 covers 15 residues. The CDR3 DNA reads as TGTGCCAGCAGTTTGTCGGGAGGCGCTAACTATGGCTACACCTTC. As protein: CASSLSGGANYGYTF.

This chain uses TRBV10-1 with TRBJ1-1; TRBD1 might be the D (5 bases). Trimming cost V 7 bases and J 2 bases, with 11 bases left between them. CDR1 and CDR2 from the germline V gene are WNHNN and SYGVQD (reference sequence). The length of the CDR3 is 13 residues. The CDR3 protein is CASKGQGNTEAFF. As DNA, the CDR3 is TGCGCCAGCAAGGGGCAGGGTAACACTGAAGCTTTCTTT.

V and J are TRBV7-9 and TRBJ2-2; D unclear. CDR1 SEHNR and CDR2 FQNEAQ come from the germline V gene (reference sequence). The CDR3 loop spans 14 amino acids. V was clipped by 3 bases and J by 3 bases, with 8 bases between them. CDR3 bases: TGTGCCAGCAGCTTGGTTACTTACACCGGGGAGCTGTTTTTT. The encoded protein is CASSLVTYTGELFF.

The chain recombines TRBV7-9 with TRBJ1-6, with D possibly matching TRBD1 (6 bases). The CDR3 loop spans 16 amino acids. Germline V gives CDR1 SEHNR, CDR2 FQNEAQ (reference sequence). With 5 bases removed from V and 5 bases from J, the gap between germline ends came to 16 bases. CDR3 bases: TGTGCCAGCAGCAGGGCGCGGACAGTCAATAATTCACCCCTCCACTTT. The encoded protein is CASSRARTVNNSPLHF.

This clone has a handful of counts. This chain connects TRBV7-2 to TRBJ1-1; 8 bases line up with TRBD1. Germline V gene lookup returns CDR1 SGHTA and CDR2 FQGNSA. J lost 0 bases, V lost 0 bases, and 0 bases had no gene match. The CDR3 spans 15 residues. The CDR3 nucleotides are TGTGCCAGCAGCTTAGCGACAGGGGTGAACACTGAAGCTTTCTTT. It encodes CASSLATGVNTEAFF. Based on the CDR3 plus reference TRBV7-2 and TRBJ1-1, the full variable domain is GAGVSQSPSNKVTEKGKDVELRCDPISGHTALYWYRQSLGQGLEFLIYFQGNSAPDKSGLPSDRFSAERTGGSVSTLTIQRTQQEDSAVYLCASSLATGVNTEAFFGQGTRLTVV.

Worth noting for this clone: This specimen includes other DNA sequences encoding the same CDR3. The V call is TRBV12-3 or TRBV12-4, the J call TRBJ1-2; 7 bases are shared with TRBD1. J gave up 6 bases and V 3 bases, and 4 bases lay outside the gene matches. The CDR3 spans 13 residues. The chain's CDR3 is CASSFWDSDGYTF. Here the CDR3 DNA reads TGTGCCAGCAGTTTTTGGGACAGCGATGGCTACACCTTC.

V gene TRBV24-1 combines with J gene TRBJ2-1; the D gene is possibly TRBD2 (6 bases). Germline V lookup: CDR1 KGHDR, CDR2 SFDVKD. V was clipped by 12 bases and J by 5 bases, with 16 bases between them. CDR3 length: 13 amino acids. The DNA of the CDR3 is TGTGCCGCCTCCCGCGGGGATCACAATGAGCAGTTCTTC. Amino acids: CAASRGDHNEQFF.